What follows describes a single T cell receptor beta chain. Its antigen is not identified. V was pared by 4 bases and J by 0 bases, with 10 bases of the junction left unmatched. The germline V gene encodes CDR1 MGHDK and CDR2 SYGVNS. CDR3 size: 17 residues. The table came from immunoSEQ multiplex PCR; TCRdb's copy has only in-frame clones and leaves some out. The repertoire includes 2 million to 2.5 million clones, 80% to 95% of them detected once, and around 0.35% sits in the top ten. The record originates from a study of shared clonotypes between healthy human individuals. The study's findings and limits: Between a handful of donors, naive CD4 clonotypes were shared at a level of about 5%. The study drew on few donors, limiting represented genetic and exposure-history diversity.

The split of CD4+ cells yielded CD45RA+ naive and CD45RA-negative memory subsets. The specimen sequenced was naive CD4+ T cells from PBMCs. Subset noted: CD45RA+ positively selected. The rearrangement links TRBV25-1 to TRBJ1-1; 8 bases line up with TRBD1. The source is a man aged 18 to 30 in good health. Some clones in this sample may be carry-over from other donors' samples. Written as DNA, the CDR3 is TGTGCCAGCAGTGTAGGGACAGGTGGAGGAATGAACACTGAAGCTTTCTTT. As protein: CASSVGTGGGMNTEAFF.